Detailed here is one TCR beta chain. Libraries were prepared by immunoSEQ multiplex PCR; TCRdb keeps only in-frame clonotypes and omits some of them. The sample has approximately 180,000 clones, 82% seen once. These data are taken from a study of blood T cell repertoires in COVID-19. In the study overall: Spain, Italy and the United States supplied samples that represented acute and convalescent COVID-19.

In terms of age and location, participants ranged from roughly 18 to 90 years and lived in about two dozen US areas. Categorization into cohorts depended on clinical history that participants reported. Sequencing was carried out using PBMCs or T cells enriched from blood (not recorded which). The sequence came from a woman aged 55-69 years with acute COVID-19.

CDR3 in DNA: TGTGCCATCAGTGAGATTCTTCCCCCTTCCCAGGGCTACACCTTC. It specifies CAISEILPPSQGYTF. The chain recombines TRBV10-3 with TRBJ1-2; D gene unclear. Per the germline V gene, CDR1 is ENHRY and CDR2 is SYGVKD. The CDR3 sequence is 15 residues long. V was pared by 2 bases and J by 8 bases, with 18 bases between.